One sample yielded the 21 T cell receptor beta chains listed below, sequenced in a study of T cells after yellow fever vaccination (dated by TCRdb to 2018 to 2020). This specimen's treatment or condition label, per the study, means: live attenuated yellow fever vaccine strain. The receptor library was made with 5' RACE. For sequencing, an Illumina HiSeq 2500 was employed. The raw public data were reprocessed by TCRdb itself: fastp quality trimming at Q25, MiXCR clonotype calling, in-frame beta chains only. Rows are combined by CDR3 protein, so each entry shows the most common genes and DNA. This sample gives a few hundred thousand distinct CDR3 sequences in total; about 17% of them show up just once. Jointly, the top ten make up 15% to 20% of the sample. Source: PBMCs, taken about 5 days after the first yellow fever vaccination. All receptors derive from a man aged 18 to 35 who received the YFV17D yellow fever vaccine.

The chain is built from TRBV25-1 and TRBJ1-4; tentatively, D is TRBD1 (5 bases). Looked up from germline, CDR1 is MGHDK and CDR2 is SYGVNS. Trimming took off 4 bases at V and 8 bases at J, with 17 bases between the two ends. CDR3 size: 15 residues. The CDR3 loop is CASSAIGAPEEKLFF. In DNA, the CDR3 is TGTGCCAGCAGTGCCATCGGGGCCCCCGAGGAAAAACTGTTTTTT.

The rearrangement uses TRBV20-1 and TRBJ2-7; 13 bases line up with TRBD2. Germline-derived CDR1 and CDR2 are DFQATT and SNEGSKA (reference sequence). V was clipped by 3 bases and J by 2 bases; unmatched bases: 7. The CDR3 is 16 residues long. The CDR3 region is CSARGGTSGETYEQYV. The CDR3 DNA sequence: TGCAGTGCTAGGGGGGGGACTAGCGGGGAAACCTACGAGCAGTACGTC.

This sequence joins TRBV15 and TRBJ1-5; D possibly corresponds to TRBD1 (5 bases). CDR1 LNHNV and CDR2 YYDKDF come from the germline V gene (reference sequence). The CDR3 extends over 15 amino acids. Trimming removed 3 bases from V and 3 bases from J, with 12 bases in between. In nucleotides, the CDR3 is TGTGCCACCAGCAGCAGGGACGGCCCCAATCAGCCCCAGCATTTT. Translation: CATSSRDGPNQPQHF.

A few counts support this clonotype. The chain couples TRBV28 to TRBJ2-7; D is perhaps TRBD2 (6 bases). This CDR3 comprises 14 residues. Germline V gene lookup returns CDR1 MDHEN and CDR2 SYDVKM. V was pared by 3 bases and J by 6 bases, with 15 bases between. CDR3 amino acids: CASSFGTPIGEQYV. The CDR3 nucleotides are TGTGCCAGCAGTTTTGGGACTCCAATTGGCGAGCAGTACGTC.

The V gene is TRBV24-1, the J gene TRBJ2-3; D not resolved. The CDR3 covers 15 residues. Trimming removed 4 bases from V and 5 bases from J, with 15 bases in between. The germline V gene has CDR1 KGHDR and CDR2 SFDVKD. The CDR3 DNA is TGTGCCACCAGTGAAGGAATGCCAATGGTAGATACGCAGTATTTT. Its translation is CATSEGMPMVDTQYF.

The rearrangement links TRBV7-2 to TRBJ2-7; D not certain. Trimming cost V 2 bases and J 2 bases, with 7 bases left between them. CDR1 SGHTA and CDR2 FQGNSA come from the germline V gene. There are 13 residues in the CDR3. CDR3 bases: TGTGCCAGCAGCTTAACGGTTCCCTACGAGCAGTACGTC. It translates to CASSLTVPYEQYV.

J is TRBJ1-4 and V is TRBV7-9; no reliable D call. This CDR3 contains 15 residues. Germline V gene sequence: CDR1 SEHNR, CDR2 FQNEAQ (reference sequence). V lost 1 base to trimming and J lost 7 bases, with 13 bases between them. The CDR3 DNA sequence: TGTGCCAGCAGCTTAGGAGGCTCCTGGGGTGAAAAACTGTTTTTT. Protein sequence: CASSLGGSWGEKLFF.

The J gene is TRBJ1-6, the V gene TRBV5-4, with 10 bases identical to TRBD1. The CDR3 covers 17 residues. Trimming at V came to 2 bases and at J to 7 bases, leaving 9 bases not matched to a gene. The germline V gene has CDR1 SGHNT and CDR2 YYREEE (reference sequence). CDR3 amino acids: CASSFDPPGQGNSPLHF. The CDR3 DNA is TGTGCCAGCAGCTTTGATCCCCCGGGACAGGGGAATTCACCCCTCCACTTT.

The chain carries TRBV5-1 and TRBJ1-4; TRBD1 is a possible D gene (5 bases). Trimming left V 4 bases short and J 7 bases short, with 17 bases between. CDR1 and CDR2 (germline): SGHRS, YFSETQ. The CDR3 covers 15 residues. The CDR3 sequence: CASSGTGTPFEKLFF. As DNA, the CDR3 is TGCGCCAGCAGCGGAACCGGGACCCCGTTTGAAAAACTGTTTTTT. Full variable domain (missing parts from reference TRBV5-1 and TRBJ1-4): KAGVTQTPRYLIKTRGQQVTLSCSPISGHRSVSWYQQTPGQGLQFLFEYFSETQRNKGNFPGRFSGRQFSNSRSEMNVSTLELGDSALYLCASSGTGTPFEKLFFGSGTQLSVL.

The chain carries TRBV27 and TRBJ1-2; 8 bases fit TRBD1. Trimming took 5 bases from V and 4 from J; bases not matched to a gene: 9. The germline gives CDR1 MNHEY, CDR2 SMNVEV (reference sequence). The CDR3 extends over 15 amino acids. The chain's CDR3 is CASSHRDRQTYGYTF. DNA for the CDR3: TGTGCCAGCAGTCACCGGGACAGGCAGACCTATGGCTACACCTTC.

This chain uses TRBV3-1 with TRBJ2-5; possibly TRBD1 for D (6 bases). Germline V gene data show CDR1 as LGHDT and CDR2 as YNNKEL (reference sequence). This CDR3 contains 16 residues. V was clipped by 2 bases and J by 3 bases, with 16 bases between them. The CDR3 nucleotides are TGTGCCAGCAGCCAATTAACAGGGCCTGAGGAAGAGACCCAGTACTTC. Protein sequence: CASSQLTGPEEETQYF.

This chain uses TRBV6-5 with TRBJ2-1; perhaps TRBD2 as D (6 bases). Germline V gene sequence: CDR1 MNHEY, CDR2 SVGAGI. V was shortened by 1 base and J by 0 bases, with 7 bases between the two germline ends. CDR3 length: 15 residues. Here the CDR3 reads CASSYWRGSYNEQFF. Here the CDR3 DNA reads TGTGCCAGCAGTTACTGGAGGGGCTCCTACAATGAGCAGTTCTTC.

The CDR3 DNA reads TGCGCCAGCAGTCAAAGCGGGGACTACGAGCAGTACGTC. It translates to CASSQSGDYEQYV. The genes are TRBV23-1 and TRBJ2-7; 7 bases agree with TRBD2. TRBV23-1 is flagged as an ORF with uncertain function. The CDR3 has 13 residues. The junction had 1 base not matched to a gene; V was cut back by 2 bases and J by 3 bases.

Ten or more counts support this clonotype. The CDR3 coding sequence is TGCGCCAGCAGCTTGGAGGGGGACTCCTACAATGAGCAGTTCTTC. Amino acids: CASSLEGDSYNEQFF. The genes are TRBV5-1 and TRBJ2-1; D possibly corresponds to TRBD1 (6 bases). Germline V gene lookup returns CDR1 SGHRS and CDR2 YFSETQ. This CDR3 contains 15 residues. The V gene lost 0 bases and the J gene lost 0 bases, with 7 bases spanning the gap. Filled out from reference TRBV5-1 and TRBJ2-1, the complete variable domain reads KAGVTQTPRYLIKTRGQQVTLSCSPISGHRSVSWYQQTPGQGLQFLFEYFSETQRNKGNFPGRFSGRQFSNSRSEMNVSTLELGDSALYLCASSLEGDSYNEQFFGPGTRLTVL.

As regards this clonotype: Sequence at one end of the junction differs from germline and may be a read error. The chain employs TRBV24-1 and TRBJ1-1; a possible D gene is TRBD1 (6 bases). Germline CDR1 is KGHDR and CDR2 is SFDVKD. CDR3 length: 12 amino acids. CDR3 DNA sequence: TGTGCCACCAGTGACTCATGGGGGGGGCACATCTTT. Translating gives CATSDSWGGHIF.

The chain joins TRBV2 to TRBJ2-1; the match to TRBD1 covers 8 bases. The V segment lost 6 bases and the J segment 3 bases; nucleotides outside the gene matches: 7. Germline CDR1 SNHLY, CDR2 FYNNEI. The length of the CDR3 is 15 residues. The CDR3 spells CASRSDREIYNEQFF. In DNA, the CDR3 is TGTGCCAGCAGGTCGGACAGGGAGATCTACAATGAGCAGTTCTTC.

This clonotype was counted between two and nine times. The chain employs TRBV20-1 and TRBJ1-5; 9 nucleotides agree with TRBD1. Germline values: CDR1 DFQATT, CDR2 SNEGSKA (reference sequence). The CDR3 has 14 residues. Unmatched junction bases numbered 2, after V lost 3 bases and J lost 2 bases. CDR3 in DNA: TGCAGTGCTAGGACAGGGGGAGGCAATCAGCCCCAGCATTTT. This codes for CSARTGGGNQPQHF.

J is TRBJ1-4 and V is TRBV6-5; D unclear. Trimming took off 5 bases at V and 1 base at J, with 11 bases between the two ends. This CDR3 is 15 amino acids long. Germline V gene data show CDR1 as MNHEY and CDR2 as SVGAGI. This chain's CDR3 is CASSHGPVTNEKLFF. The CDR3 bases are TGTGCCAGCAGTCACGGCCCGGTAACTAATGAAAAACTGTTTTTT.

The chain employs TRBV7-9 and TRBJ1-6; TRBD1 matches at 7 bases. Germline loops: CDR1 SEHNR, CDR2 FQNEAQ (reference sequence). Trimming cost V 4 bases and J 0 bases; bases outside gene matches: 3. The CDR3 is 16 amino acids. DNA for the CDR3: TGTGCCAGCAGCTCGACAGGGAGCTCCTATAATTCACCCCTCCACTTT. This sequence encodes CASSSTGSSYNSPLHF.

The chain recombines TRBV12-3 or TRBV12-4 with TRBJ1-2; TRBD1 matches 10 bases. CDR3 length: 15 amino acids. Unmatched junction bases numbered 7, after V lost 5 bases and J lost 4 bases. CDR3 DNA sequence: TGTGCCAGCAGTCGGGGACAGGGGACCTTCTATGGCTACACCTTC. This codes for CASSRGQGTFYGYTF.

V usage is TRBV5-6 and J usage is TRBJ2-7; D unresolved. CDR1 and CDR2 (germline): SGHDT, YYEEEE. Trimming stripped 4 bases from V and 5 bases from J, with 4 bases between. The CDR3 consists of 10 residues. The CDR3 region has the DNA TGTGCCAGCAGCAAGCACGAGCAGTACTTC. It yields the protein CASSKHEQYF.